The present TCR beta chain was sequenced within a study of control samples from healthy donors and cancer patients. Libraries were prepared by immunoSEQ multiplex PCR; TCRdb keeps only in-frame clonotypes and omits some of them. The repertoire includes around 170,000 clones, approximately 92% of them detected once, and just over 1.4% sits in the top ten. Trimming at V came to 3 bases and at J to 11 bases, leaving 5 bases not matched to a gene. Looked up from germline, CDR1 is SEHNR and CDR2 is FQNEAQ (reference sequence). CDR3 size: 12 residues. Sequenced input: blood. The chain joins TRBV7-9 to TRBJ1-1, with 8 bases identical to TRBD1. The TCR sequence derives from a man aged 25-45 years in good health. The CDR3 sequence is CASSLGTGEAFF. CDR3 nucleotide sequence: TGTGCCAGCAGCTTGGGGACAGGAGAGGCTTTCTTT.